The sequence of this T cell receptor (beta chain) was determined in a study of graft-versus-host responses after intestinal transplantation. On the study more broadly: Multivisceral, liver-intestinal, or isolated intestinal grafts went to recipients. Uniformly, recipients were administered anti-thymocyte globulin induction with subsequent tacrolimus and steroids for approximately 3 years.

Intraepithelial plus lamina propria lymphocytes were released by processing graft tissue. This table comes from immunoSEQ multiplex PCR, and its TCRdb copy is limited to in-frame clones, with some not included. Of approximately 8,800 clones in the sample, approximately 79% were seen once. The CDR3 totals 11 residues. With regard to this clone: The antigen remains undetermined.

Notes on the study in general: An association linked early post-transplant HvG declines with peak circulating GvH clone levels. Detected in recipient marrow were GvH clones, some of which were first observed in ileum or blood.

The sample was ileum tissue, taken around 500 days after intestinal transplant. The chain joins TRBV12-2 to TRBJ2-2; whether TRBD1, the table's D call, matches the DNA was not checked. TRBV12-2 is classified as a pseudogene. The source of this sequence is a human patient who received an intestinal transplant, so some T cells may come from the graft donor. CDR3: CARQDTGELFF. The CDR3 DNA follows: TGTGCAAGGCAGGACACCGGGGAGCTGTTTTTT.